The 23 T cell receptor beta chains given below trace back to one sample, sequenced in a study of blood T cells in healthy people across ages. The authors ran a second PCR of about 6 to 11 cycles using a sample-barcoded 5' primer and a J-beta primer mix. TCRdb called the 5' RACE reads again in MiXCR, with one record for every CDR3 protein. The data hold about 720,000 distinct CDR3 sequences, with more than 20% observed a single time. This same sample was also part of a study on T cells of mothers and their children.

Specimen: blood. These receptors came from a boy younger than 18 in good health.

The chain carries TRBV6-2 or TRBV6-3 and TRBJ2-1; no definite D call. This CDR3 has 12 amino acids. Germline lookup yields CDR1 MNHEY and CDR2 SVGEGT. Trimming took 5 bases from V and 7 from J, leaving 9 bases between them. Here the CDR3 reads CASSPIPNEQFF. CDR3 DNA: TGTGCCAGCAGTCCTATTCCTAATGAGCAGTTCTTC.

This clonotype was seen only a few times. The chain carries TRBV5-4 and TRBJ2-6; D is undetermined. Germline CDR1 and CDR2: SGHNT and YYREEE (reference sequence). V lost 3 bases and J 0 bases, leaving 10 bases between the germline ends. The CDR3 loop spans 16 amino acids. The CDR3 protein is CASSSWVSSGANVLTF. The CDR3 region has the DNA TGTGCCAGCAGCTCGTGGGTCAGCTCTGGGGCCAACGTCCTGACTTTC.

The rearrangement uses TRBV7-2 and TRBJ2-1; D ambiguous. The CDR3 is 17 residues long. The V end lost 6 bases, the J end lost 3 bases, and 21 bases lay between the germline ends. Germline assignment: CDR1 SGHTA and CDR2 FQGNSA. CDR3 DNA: TGTGCCAGCAGAATAGGGAACAGACCAATTATCTACAATGAGCAGTTCTTC. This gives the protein CASRIGNRPIIYNEQFF.

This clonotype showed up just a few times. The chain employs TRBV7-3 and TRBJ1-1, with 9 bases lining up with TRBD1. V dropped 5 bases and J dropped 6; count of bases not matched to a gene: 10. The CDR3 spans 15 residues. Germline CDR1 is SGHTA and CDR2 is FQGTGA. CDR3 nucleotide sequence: TGTGCCAGCAGCGCCCATACAGGGGGCTTTGCTGAAGCTTTCTTT. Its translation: CASSAHTGGFAEAFF.

The chain's CDR3 is CASSPWDDRAYGYTF. CDR3 nucleotide sequence: TGTGCCAGCAGCCCTTGGGATGACAGGGCCTATGGCTACACCTTC. The rearrangement joins TRBV12-3 or TRBV12-4 to TRBJ1-2, with 7 bases fitting TRBD1. V shed 6 bases and J 4 bases; nucleotides not matched to a gene: 11. This CDR3 has 15 amino acids.

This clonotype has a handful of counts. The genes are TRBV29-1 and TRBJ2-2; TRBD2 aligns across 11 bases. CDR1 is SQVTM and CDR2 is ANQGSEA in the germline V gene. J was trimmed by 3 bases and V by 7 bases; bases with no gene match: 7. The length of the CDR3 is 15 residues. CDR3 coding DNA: TGCAGCGCAAGCGGGACTAGCGGATACACCGGGGAGCTGTTTTTT. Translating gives CSASGTSGYTGELFF.

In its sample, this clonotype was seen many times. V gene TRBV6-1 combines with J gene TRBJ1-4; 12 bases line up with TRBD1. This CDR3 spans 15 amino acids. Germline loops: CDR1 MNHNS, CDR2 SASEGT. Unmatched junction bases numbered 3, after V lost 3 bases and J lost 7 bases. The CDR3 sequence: CASSEGTGGSEKLFF. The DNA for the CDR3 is TGTGCCAGCAGTGAGGGGACAGGGGGCTCTGAAAAACTGTTTTTT.

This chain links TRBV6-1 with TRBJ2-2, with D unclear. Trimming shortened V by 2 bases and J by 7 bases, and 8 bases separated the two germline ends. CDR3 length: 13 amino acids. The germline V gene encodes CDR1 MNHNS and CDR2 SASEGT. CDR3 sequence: CASSETADGELFF. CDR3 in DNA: TGTGCCAGCAGTGAAACGGCCGACGGGGAGCTGTTTTTT.

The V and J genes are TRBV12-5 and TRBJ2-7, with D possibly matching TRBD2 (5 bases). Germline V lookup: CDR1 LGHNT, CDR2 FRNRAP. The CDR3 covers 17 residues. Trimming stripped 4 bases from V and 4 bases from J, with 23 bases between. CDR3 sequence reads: CASGSNSRERAVYEQYF. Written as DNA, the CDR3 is TGTGCTAGTGGTTCCAACTCTAGGGAGCGCGCAGTATACGAGCAGTACTTC. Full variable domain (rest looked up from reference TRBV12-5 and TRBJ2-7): DARVTQTPRHKVTEMGQEVTMRCQPILGHNTVFWYRQTMMQGLELLAYFRNRAPLDDSGMPKDRFSAEMPDATLATLKIQPSEPRDSAVYFCASGSNSRERAVYEQYFGPGTRLTVT.

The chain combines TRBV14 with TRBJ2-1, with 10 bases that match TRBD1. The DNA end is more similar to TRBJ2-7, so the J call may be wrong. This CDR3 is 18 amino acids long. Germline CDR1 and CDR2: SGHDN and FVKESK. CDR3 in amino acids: CASSQVLIAGQGSYEQYF. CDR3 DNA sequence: TGTGCCAGCAGCCAAGTTCTTATTGCGGGACAGGGGAGTTACGAGCAGTACTTC.

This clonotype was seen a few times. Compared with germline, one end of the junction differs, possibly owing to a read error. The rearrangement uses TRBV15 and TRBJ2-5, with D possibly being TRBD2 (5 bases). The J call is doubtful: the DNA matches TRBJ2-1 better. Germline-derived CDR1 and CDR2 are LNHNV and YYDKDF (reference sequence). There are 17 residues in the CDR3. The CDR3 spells CATSRDFGSPLGNEQFF. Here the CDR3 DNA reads TGCGCCACCAGCAGAGATTTTGGGAGTCCGTTGGGGAATGAGCAGTTCTTC.

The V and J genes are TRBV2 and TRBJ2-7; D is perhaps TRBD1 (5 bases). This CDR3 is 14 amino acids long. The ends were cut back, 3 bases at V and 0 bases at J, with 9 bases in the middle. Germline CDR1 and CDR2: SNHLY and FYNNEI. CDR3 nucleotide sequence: TGTGCCAGCAGTGATAACAGGAGCTCCTACGAGCAGTACTTC. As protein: CASSDNRSSYEQYF.

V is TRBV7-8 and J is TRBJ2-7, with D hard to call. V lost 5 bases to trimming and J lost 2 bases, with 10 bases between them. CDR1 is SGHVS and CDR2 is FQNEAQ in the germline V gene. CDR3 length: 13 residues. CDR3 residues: CASSVRTAYEQYF. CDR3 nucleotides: TGTGCCAGCAGCGTCCGGACGGCCTACGAGCAGTACTTC.

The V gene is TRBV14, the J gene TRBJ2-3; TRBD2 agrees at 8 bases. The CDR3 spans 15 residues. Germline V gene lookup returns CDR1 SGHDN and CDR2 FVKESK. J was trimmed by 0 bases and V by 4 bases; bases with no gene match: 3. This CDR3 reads CASSLKRGSTDTQYF. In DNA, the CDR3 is TGTGCCAGCAGCCTAAAGCGGGGGAGCACAGATACGCAGTATTTT.

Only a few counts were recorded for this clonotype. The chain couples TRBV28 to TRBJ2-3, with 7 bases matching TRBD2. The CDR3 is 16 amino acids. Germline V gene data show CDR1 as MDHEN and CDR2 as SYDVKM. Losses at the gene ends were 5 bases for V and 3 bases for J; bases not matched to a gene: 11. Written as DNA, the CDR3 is TGTGCCAGCAGTCCGCGCAGGTGGGGAGGGACAGATACGCAGTATTTT. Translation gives CASSPRRWGGTDTQYF. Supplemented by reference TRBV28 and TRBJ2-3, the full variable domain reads DVKVTQSSRYLVKRTGEKVFLECVQDMDHENMFWYRQDPGLGLRLIYFSYDVKMKEKGDIPEGYSVSREKKERFSLILESASTNQTSMYLCASSPRRWGGTDTQYFGPGTRLTVL.

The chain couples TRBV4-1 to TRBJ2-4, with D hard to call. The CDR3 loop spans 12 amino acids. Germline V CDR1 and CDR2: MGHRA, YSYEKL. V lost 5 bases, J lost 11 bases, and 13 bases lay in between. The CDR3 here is CASSEATGVQYF. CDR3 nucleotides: TGCGCCAGCAGCGAAGCGACGGGCGTTCAGTACTTC.

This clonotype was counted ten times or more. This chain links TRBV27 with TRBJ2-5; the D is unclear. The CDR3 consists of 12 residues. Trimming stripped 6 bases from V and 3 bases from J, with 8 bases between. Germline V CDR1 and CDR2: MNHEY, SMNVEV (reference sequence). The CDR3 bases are TGTGCCAGCAGCGGACGGGAAGAGACCCAGTACTTC. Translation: CASSGREETQYF.

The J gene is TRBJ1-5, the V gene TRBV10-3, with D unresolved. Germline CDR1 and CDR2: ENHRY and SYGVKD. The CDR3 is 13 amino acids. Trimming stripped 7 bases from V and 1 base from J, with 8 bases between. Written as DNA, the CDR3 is TGTGCCATCAACGGGGAAAGCAATCAGCCCCAGCATTTT. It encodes CAINGESNQPQHF.

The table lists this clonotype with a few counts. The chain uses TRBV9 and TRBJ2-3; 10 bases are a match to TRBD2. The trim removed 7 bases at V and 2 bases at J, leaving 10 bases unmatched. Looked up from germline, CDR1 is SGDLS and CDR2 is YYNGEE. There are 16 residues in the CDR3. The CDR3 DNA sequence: TGTGCCAGCGGAAGCGGGGGGGCCTCTCACACAGATACGCAGTATTTT. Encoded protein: CASGSGGASHTDTQYF. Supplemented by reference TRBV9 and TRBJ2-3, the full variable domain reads DSGVTQTPKHLITATGQRVTLRCSPRSGDLSVYWYQQSLDQGLQFLIQYYNGEERAKGNILERFSAQQFPDLHSELNLSSLELGDSALYFCASGSGGASHTDTQYFGPGTRLTVL.

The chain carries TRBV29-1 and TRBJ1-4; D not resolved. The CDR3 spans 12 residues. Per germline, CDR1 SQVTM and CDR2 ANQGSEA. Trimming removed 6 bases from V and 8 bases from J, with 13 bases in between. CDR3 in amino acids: CSVTLEGEKLFF. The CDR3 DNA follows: TGCAGCGTCACACTGGAAGGAGAAAAACTGTTTTTT.

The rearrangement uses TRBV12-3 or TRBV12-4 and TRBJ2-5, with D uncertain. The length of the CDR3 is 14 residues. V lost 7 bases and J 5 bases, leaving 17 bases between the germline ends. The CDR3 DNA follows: TGTGCCAGCAATTCCGGGCCCCAATTGGAGACCCAGTACTTC. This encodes CASNSGPQLETQYF.

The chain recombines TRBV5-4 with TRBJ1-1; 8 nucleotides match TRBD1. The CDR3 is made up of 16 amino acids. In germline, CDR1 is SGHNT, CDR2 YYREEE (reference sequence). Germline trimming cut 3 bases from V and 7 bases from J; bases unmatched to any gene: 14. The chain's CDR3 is CASSSPLGQGRSEAFF. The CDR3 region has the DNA TGTGCCAGCAGCTCTCCGTTAGGACAGGGACGGAGTGAAGCTTTCTTT.

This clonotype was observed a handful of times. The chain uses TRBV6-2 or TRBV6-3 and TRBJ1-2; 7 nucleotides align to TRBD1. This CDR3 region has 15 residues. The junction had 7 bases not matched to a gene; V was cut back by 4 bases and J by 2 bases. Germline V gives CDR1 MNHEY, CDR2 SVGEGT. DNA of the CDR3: TGTGCCAGCAGTTCTGGGATGACAGGGAACTATGGCTACACCTTC. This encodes CASSSGMTGNYGYTF.